The clone carrying this T cell receptor beta chain was counted ten times or more. This sample is part of a study of T cells in Graves' hyperthyroidism and ophthalmopathy. CDR1 is DFQATT, CDR2 SNEGSKA, per germline (reference sequence). V shed 2 bases and J shed 8 bases, with 12 bases lying between them. The CDR3 has 13 amino acids. The investigators amplified TCR beta CDR3 regions from RNA transcripts. The HTBI set primed first-round TCR CDR3 RT-PCR. TCRdb re-called the multiplex PCR reads with MiXCR, one entry per CDR3 protein. The sample includes hundreds of thousands of distinct CDR3 sequences, approximately 15% of them seen just once.

This sequence was found in a woman younger than 30 with Graves' hyperthyroidism. The rearrangement uses TRBV20-1 and TRBJ1-4, with D uncertain. Source material: blood. CDR3 loop: CSARKGAREKLFF. The CDR3 DNA sequence: TGCAGTGCTAGAAAGGGCGCCCGGGAAAAACTGTTTTTT.